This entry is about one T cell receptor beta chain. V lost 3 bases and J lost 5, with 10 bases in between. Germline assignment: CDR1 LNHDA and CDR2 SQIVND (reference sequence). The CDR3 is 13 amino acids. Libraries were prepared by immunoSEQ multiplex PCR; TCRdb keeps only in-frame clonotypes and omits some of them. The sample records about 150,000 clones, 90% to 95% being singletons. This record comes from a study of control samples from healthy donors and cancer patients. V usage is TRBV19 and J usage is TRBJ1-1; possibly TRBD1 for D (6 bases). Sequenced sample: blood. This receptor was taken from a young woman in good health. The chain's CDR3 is CASSIWTATEAFF. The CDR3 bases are TGTGCCAGTAGTATTTGGACAGCAACTGAAGCTTTCTTT.